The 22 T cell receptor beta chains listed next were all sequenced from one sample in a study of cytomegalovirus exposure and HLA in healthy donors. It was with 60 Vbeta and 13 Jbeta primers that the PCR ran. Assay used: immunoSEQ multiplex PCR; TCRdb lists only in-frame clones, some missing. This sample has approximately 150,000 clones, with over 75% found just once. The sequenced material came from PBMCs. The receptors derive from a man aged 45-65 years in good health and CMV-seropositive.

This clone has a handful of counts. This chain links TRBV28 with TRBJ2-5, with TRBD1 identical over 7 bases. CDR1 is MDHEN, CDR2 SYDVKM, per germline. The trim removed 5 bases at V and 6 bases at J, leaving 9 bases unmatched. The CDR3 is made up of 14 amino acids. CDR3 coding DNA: TGTGCCAGCAGTCCCCAGGGGGTGGGAAAGACCCAGTACTTC. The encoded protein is CASSPQGVGKTQYF.

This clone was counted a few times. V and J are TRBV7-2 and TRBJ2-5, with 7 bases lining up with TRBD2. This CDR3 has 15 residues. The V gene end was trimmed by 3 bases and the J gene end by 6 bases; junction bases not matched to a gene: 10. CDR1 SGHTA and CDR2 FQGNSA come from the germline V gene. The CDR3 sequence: CASSFQRGAGQTQYF. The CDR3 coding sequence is TGTGCCAGCAGCTTCCAGCGGGGCGCTGGACAGACCCAGTACTTC.

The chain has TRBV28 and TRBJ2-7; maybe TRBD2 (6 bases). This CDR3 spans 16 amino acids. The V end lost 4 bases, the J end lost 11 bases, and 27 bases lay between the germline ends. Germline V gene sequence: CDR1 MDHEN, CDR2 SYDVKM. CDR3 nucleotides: TGTGCCAGCAGTTCCCCGGGGGTCGGCGGCCTTTTGGCTAAGTACTTC. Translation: CASSSPGVGGLLAKYF.

The CDR3 DNA follows: TGTGCCAGCAGCTTGGGGGTCTGGGGGGGAACACTGCAGCCCCAGCATTTT. It specifies CASSLGVWGGTLQPQHF. V usage is TRBV5-6 and J usage is TRBJ1-5, with a tentative D call TRBD1 (5 bases). The V and J ends lost 0 bases and 7 bases respectively, with 20 bases between them. CDR1 is SGHDT and CDR2 is YYEEEE in the germline V gene. The CDR3 consists of 17 residues.

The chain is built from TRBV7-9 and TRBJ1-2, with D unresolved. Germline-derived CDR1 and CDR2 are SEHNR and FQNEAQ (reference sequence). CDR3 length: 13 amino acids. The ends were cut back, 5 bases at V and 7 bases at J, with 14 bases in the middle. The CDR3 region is CASSPREGGGYTF. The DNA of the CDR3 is TGTGCCAGCAGCCCACGGGAGGGCGGTGGCTACACCTTC. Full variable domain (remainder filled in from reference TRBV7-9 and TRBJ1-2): DTGVSQNPRHKITKRGQNVTFRCDPISEHNRLYWYRQTLGQGPEFLTYFQNEAQLEKSRLLSDRFSAERPKGSFSTLEIQRTEQGDSAMYLCASSPREGGGYTFGSGTRLTVV.

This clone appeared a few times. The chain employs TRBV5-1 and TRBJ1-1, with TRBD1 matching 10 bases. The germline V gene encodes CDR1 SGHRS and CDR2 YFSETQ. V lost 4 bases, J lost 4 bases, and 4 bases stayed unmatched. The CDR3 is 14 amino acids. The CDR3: CASSPDRGPTEAFF. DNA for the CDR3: TGCGCCAGCAGCCCCGACAGGGGGCCCACTGAAGCTTTCTTT.

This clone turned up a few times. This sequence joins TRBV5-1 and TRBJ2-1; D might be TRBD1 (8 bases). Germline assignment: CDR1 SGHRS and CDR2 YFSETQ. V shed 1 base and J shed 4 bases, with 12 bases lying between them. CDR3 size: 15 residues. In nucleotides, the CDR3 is TGCGCCAGCAGCTTGTTACAGGGGGGGTACAATGAGCAGTTCTTC. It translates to CASSLLQGGYNEQFF.

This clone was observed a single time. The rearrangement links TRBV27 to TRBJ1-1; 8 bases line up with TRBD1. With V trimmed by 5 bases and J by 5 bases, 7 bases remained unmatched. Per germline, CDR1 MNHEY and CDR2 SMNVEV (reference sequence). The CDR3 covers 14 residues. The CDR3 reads CASSPDRDETEAFF. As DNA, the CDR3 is TGTGCCAGCAGTCCGGACAGGGATGAGACTGAAGCTTTCTTT.

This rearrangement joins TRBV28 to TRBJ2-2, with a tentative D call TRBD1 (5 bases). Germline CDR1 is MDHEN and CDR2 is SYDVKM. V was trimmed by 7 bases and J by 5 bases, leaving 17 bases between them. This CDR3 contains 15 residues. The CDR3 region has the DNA TGTGCCAGCAACTCATTCAGGGCAGGAACCGGGGAGCTGTTTTTT. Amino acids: CASNSFRAGTGELFF.

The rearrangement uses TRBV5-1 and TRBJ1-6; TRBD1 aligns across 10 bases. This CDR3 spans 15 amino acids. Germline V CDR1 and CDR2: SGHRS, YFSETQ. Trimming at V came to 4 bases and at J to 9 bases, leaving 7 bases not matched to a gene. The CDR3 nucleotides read TGCGCCAGCAGCAACCGGGACAGGGGAGGTTCACCCCTCCACTTT. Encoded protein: CASSNRDRGGSPLHF. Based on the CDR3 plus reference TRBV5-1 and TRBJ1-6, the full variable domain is KAGVTQTPRYLIKTRGQQVTLSCSPISGHRSVSWYQQTPGQGLQFLFEYFSETQRNKGNFPGRFSGRQFSNSRSEMNVSTLELGDSALYLCASSNRDRGGSPLHFGNGTRLTVT.

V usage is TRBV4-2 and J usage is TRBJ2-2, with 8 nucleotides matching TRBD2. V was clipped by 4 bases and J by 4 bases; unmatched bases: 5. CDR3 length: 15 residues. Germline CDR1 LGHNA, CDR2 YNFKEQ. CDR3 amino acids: CASSPPGGATGELFF. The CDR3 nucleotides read TGTGCCAGCAGCCCTCCCGGGGGGGCCACCGGGGAGCTGTTTTTT.

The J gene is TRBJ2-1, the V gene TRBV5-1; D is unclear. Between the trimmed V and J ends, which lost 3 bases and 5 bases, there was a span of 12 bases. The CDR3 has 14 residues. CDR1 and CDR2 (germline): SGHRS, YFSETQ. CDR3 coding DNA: TGCGCCAGCAGCTCCCAACCTAGAGACAATGAGCAGTTCTTC. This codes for CASSSQPRDNEQFF. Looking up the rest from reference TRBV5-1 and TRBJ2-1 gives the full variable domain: KAGVTQTPRYLIKTRGQQVTLSCSPISGHRSVSWYQQTPGQGLQFLFEYFSETQRNKGNFPGRFSGRQFSNSRSEMNVSTLELGDSALYLCASSSQPRDNEQFFGPGTRLTVL.

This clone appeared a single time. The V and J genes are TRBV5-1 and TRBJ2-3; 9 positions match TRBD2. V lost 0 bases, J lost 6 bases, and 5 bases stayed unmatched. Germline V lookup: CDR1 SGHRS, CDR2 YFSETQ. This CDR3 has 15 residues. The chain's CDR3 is CASSLGREGRDTQYF. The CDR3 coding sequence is TGCGCCAGCAGCTTGGGGCGGGAGGGCCGGGATACGCAGTATTTT.

This CDR3 is CASSLGGQGYGYTF. The CDR3 nucleotides are TGTGCCAGCAGCTTGGGGGGACAGGGTTACGGCTACACCTTC. The chain combines TRBV5-4 with TRBJ1-2; the match to TRBD1 covers 9 bases. The CDR3 has 14 amino acids. Germline CDR1 SGHNT, CDR2 YYREEE (reference sequence). The trim removed 0 bases at V and 8 bases at J, leaving 5 bases unmatched. Combining the CDR3 with reference TRBV5-4 and TRBJ1-2 gives the whole variable domain ETGVTQSPTHLIKTRGQQVTLRCSSQSGHNTVSWYQQALGQGPQFIFQYYREEENGRGNFPPRFSGLQFPNYSSELNVNALELDDSALYLCASSLGGQGYGYTFGSGTRLTVV.

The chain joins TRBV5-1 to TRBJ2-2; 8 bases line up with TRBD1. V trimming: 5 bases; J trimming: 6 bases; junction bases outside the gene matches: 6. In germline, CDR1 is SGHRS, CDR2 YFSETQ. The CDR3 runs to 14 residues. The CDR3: CASRRQGAAGELFF. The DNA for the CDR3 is TGCGCCAGCAGGAGGCAGGGGGCCGCCGGGGAGCTGTTTTTT.

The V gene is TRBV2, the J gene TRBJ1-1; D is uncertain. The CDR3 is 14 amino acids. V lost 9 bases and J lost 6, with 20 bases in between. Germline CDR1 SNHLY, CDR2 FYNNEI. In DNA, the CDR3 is TGTGCCAGGTCCATATATGGCGGGGAGGCTGAAGCTTTCTTT. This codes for CARSIYGGEAEAFF.

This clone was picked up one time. CDR3 coding DNA: TGTGCCACCAGCAGAGTAGGGGTGGGTGGGCAAAACATTCAGTACTTC. It specifies CATSRVGVGGQNIQYF. The rearrangement uses TRBV15 and TRBJ2-4; D possibly corresponds to TRBD1 (5 bases). Looked up from germline, CDR1 is LNHNV and CDR2 is YYDKDF (reference sequence). There are 16 residues in the CDR3. V was trimmed by 1 base and J by 5 bases, leaving 15 bases between them.

The CDR3 loop is CASSYSGGLQGYTF. CDR3 DNA: TGTGCCAGCAGTTACTCGGGAGGACTCCAAGGCTACACCTTC. The chain carries TRBV6-6 and TRBJ1-2, with D unclear. V was pared by 0 bases and J by 8 bases, with 13 bases between. The CDR3 has 14 amino acids. Germline V gene lookup returns CDR1 MNHNY and CDR2 SVGAGI (reference sequence).

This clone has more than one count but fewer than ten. The CDR3 sequence is CASSLDYFATGELFF. The CDR3 DNA sequence: TGTGCCAGCAGCTTGGACTACTTTGCCACCGGGGAGCTGTTTTTT. The chain has TRBV7-9 and TRBJ2-2; a weak D match, TRBD2 (6 bases). The CDR3 has 15 residues. CDR1 SEHNR and CDR2 FQNEAQ come from the germline V gene (reference sequence). Between the trimmed V and J ends, which lost 3 bases and 4 bases, there was a span of 12 bases.

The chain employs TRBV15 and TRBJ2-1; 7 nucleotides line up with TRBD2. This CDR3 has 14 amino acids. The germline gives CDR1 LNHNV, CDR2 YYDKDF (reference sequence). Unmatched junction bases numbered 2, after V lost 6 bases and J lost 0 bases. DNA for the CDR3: TGTGCCACCAGAGGGGAGGGCTCCTACAATGAGCAGTTCTTC. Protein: CATRGEGSYNEQFF.

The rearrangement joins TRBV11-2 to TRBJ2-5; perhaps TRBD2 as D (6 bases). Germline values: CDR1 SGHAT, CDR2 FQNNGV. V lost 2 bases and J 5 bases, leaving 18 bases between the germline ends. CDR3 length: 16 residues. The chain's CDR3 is CASSLLAGWAGETQYF. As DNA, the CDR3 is TGTGCCAGCAGCTTACTCGCAGGGTGGGCGGGGGAGACCCAGTACTTC.

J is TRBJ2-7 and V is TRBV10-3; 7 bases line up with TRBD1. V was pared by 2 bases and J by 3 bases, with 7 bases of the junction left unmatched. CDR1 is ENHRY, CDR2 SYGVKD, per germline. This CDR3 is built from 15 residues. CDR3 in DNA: TGTGCCATCAGTGAGACCCCGGGACAGAGCTACGAGCAGTACTTC. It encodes CAISETPGQSYEQYF.